This T cell receptor (beta chain) derives from a study of T-cell reconstitution after alpha-beta-depleted transplantation in children. This CDR3 spans 15 amino acids. V lost 0 bases, J lost 8 bases, and 15 bases lay in between. Per the germline V gene, CDR1 is SGHRS and CDR2 is YFSETQ. For TCRbeta, the library was prepared with unique molecular identifiers. TCRdb recomputed calls from the PCR reads with MiXCR, one row per CDR3 protein. This table has a few hundred thousand distinct CDR3 sequences, roughly 27% appearing once. The table lists this clonotype with a few counts. Its antigen is unknown. The study's findings and limits: Among T cells one year after transplant, newly produced cells accounted for most counts and diversity. Certain patients had high TCRbeta diversity at day 60, and it came from recipient T cells and thymic progenitors that survived. Two months or so post-transplant, alpha-beta T cells reportedly derived from several hundred expanded graft clones.

Material: PBMCs, obtained before TCRalphabeta/CD19-depleted stem cell transplant. The chain carries TRBV5-1 and TRBJ1-3, with D unclear. This clonotype originated in a boy under two years old with Wiskott-Aldrich syndrome, due to receive a stem cell transplant. CDR3 region: CASSLEGTRLDTIYF. CDR3 DNA: TGCGCCAGCAGCTTGGAGGGTACTAGATTGGACACCATATATTTT.